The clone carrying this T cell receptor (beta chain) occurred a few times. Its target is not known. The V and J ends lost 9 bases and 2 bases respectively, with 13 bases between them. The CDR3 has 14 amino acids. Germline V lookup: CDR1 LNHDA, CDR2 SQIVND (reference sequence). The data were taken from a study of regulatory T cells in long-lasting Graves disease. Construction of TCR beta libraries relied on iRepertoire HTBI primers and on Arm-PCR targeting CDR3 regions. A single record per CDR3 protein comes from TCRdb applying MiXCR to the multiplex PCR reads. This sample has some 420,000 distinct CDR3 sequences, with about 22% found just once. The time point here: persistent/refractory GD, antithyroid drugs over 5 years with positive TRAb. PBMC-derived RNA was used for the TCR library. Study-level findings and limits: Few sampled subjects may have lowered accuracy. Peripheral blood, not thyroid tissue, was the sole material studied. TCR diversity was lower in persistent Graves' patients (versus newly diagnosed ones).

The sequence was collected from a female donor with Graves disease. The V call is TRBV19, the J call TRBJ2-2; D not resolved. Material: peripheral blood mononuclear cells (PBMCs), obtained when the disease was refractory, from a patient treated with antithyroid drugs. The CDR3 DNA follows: TGTGCCAGCCAGTTTAACACAAACACCGGGGAGCTGTTTTTT. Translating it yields CASQFNTNTGELFF.